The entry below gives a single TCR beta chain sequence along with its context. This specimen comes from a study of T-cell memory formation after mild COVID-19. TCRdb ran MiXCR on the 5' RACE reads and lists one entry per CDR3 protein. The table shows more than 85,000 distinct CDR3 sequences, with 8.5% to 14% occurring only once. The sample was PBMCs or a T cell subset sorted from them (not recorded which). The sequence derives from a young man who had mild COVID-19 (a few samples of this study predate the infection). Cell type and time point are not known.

The chain's CDR3 is CASSRFVHEQFF. The CDR3 nucleotides read TGCGCCAGCAGCCGGTTCGTGCACGAGCAGTTCTTC. The V gene is TRBV4-1, the J gene TRBJ2-1; no firm D call. Trimming left V 4 bases short and J 10 bases short, with 11 bases between. From germline, CDR1 is MGHRA and CDR2 YSYEKL. This CDR3 is 12 amino acids long.